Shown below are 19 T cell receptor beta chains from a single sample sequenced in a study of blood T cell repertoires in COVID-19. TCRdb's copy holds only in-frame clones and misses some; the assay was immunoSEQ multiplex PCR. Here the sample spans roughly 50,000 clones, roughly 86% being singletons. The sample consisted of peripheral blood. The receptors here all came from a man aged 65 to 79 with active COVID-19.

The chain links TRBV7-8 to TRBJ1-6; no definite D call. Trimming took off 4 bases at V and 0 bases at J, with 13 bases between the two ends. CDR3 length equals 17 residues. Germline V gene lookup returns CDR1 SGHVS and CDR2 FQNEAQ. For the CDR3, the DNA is TGTGCCAGCAGCTCAACACTGCGGAGCTCCTATAATTCACCCCTCCACTTT. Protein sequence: CASSSTLRSSYNSPLHF.

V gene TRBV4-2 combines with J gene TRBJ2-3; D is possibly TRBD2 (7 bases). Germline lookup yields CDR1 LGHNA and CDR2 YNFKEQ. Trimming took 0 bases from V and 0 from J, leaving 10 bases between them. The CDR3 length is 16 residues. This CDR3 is CASSQDWGGSTDTQYF. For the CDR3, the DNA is TGTGCCAGCAGCCAAGATTGGGGGGGCAGCACAGATACGCAGTATTTT.

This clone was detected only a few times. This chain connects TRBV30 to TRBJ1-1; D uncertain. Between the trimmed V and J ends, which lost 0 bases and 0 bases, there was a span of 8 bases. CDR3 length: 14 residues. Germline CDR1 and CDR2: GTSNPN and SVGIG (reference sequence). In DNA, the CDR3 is TGTGCCTGGAGTGTATCAGGCGTGAACACTGAAGCTTTCTTT. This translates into CAWSVSGVNTEAFF.

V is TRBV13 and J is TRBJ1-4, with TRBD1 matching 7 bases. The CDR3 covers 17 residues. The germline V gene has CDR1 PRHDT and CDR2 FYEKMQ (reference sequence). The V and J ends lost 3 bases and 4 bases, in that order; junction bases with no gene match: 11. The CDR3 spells CASSFATGTALNEKLFF. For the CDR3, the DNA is TGTGCCAGCAGCTTCGCTACCGGGACAGCTCTTAATGAAAAACTGTTTTTT. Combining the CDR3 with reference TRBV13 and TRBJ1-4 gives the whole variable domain AAGVIQSPRHLIKEKRETATLKCYPIPRHDTVYWYQQGPGQDPQFLISFYEKMQSDKGSIPDRFSAQQFSDYHSELNMSSLELGDSALYFCASSFATGTALNEKLFFGSGTQLSVL.

Here the CDR3 reads CASSYLVQGNTEAFF. Written as DNA, the CDR3 is TGTGCCAGCAGTTACCTGGTGCAGGGGAACACTGAAGCTTTCTTT. The gene calls are TRBV6-5 and TRBJ1-1; TRBD1 might be the D (5 bases). Germline CDR1 MNHEY, CDR2 SVGAGI. The CDR3 contains 15 residues. V lost 2 bases to trimming and J lost 1 base, with 11 bases between them.

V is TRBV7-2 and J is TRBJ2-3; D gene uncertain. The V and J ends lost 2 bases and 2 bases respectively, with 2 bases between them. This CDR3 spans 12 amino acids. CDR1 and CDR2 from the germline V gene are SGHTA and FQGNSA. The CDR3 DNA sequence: TGTGCCAGCAGCTTACTCACAGATACGCAGTATTTT. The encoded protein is CASSLLTDTQYF.

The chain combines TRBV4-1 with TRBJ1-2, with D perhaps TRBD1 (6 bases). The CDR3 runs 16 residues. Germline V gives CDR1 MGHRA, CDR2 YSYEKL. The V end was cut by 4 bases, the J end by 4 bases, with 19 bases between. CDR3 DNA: TGCGCCAGCAGCCCTGTTCCTTTCGGGGGGCCCTATGGCTACACCTTC. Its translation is CASSPVPFGGPYGYTF.

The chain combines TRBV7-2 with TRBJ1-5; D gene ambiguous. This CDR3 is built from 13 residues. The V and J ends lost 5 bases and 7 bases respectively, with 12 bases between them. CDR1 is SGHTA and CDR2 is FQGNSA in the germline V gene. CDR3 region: CASSLLISQPQHF. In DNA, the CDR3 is TGTGCCAGCAGCCTCCTAATATCCCAGCCCCAGCATTTT.

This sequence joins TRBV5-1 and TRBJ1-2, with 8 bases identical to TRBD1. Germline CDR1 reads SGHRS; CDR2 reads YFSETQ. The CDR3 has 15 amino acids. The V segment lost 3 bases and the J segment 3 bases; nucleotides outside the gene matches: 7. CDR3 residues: CASSSPDREDYGYTF. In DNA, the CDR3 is TGCGCCAGCAGCTCCCCGGACAGGGAAGACTATGGCTACACCTTC.

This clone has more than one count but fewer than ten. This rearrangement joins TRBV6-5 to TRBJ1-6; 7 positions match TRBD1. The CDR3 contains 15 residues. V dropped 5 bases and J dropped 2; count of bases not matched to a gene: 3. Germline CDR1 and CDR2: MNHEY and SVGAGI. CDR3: CASSQTGTYNSPLHF. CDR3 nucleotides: TGTGCCAGCAGTCAGACAGGGACCTATAATTCACCCCTCCACTTT.

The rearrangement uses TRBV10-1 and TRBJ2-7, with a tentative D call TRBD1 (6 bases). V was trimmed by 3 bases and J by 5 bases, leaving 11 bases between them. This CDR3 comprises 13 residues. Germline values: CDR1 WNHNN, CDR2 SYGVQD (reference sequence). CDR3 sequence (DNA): TGCGCCAGCAGTGAAACAGGGACCCACGAGCAGTACTTC. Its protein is CASSETGTHEQYF.

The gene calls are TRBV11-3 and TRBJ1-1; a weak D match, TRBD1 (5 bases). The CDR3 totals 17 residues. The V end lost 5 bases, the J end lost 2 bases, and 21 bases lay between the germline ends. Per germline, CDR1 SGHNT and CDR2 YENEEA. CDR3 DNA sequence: TGTGCCAGCAGCCCCGTGGCGGACACGGAAATAAACACTGAAGCTTTCTTT. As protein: CASSPVADTEINTEAFF.

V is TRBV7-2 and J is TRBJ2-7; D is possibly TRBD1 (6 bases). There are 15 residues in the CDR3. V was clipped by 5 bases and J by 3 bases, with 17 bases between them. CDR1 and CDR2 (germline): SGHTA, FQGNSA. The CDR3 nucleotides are TGTGCCAGCAGCCCCTGGCGAGGGGGACGCTACGAGCAGTACTTC. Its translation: CASSPWRGGRYEQYF.

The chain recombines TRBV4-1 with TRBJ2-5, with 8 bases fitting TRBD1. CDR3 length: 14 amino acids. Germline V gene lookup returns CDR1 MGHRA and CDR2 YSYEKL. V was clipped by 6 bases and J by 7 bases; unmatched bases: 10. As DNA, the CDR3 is TGCGCCAGCAGTTATGGGACAGGCCTTTGGACCCAGTACTTC. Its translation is CASSYGTGLWTQYF.

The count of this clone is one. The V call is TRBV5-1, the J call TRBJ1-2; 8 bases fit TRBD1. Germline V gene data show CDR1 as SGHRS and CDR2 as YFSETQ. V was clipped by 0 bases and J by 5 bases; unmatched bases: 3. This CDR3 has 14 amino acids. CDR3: CASSLETGEYGYTF. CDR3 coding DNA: TGCGCCAGCAGCTTGGAGACAGGGGAGTATGGCTACACCTTC.

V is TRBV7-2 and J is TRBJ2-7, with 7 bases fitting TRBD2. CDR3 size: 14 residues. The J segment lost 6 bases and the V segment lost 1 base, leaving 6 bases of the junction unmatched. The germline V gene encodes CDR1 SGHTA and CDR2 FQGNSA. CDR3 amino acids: CASSLVRGEVEQYF. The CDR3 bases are TGTGCCAGCAGCTTAGTCCGGGGGGAGGTCGAGCAGTACTTC.

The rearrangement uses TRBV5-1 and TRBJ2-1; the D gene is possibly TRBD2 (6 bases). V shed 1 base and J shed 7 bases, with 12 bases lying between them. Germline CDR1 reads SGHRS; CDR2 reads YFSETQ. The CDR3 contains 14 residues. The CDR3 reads CASSLPGVGNEQFF. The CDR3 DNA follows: TGCGCCAGCAGCTTGCCGGGGGTGGGAAATGAGCAGTTCTTC.

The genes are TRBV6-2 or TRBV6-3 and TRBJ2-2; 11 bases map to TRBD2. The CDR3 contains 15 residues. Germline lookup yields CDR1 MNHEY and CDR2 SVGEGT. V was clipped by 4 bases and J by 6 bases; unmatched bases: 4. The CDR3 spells CASSFTSGGAGELFF. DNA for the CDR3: TGTGCCAGCAGTTTCACTAGCGGGGGTGCCGGGGAGCTGTTTTTT.

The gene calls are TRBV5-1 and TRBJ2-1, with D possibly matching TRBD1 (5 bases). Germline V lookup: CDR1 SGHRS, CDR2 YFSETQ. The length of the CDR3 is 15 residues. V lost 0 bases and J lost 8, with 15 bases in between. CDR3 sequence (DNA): TGCGCCAGCAGCTTGGCTGGCGTCAGGGCGGATGAGCAGTTCTTC. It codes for CASSLAGVRADEQFF.